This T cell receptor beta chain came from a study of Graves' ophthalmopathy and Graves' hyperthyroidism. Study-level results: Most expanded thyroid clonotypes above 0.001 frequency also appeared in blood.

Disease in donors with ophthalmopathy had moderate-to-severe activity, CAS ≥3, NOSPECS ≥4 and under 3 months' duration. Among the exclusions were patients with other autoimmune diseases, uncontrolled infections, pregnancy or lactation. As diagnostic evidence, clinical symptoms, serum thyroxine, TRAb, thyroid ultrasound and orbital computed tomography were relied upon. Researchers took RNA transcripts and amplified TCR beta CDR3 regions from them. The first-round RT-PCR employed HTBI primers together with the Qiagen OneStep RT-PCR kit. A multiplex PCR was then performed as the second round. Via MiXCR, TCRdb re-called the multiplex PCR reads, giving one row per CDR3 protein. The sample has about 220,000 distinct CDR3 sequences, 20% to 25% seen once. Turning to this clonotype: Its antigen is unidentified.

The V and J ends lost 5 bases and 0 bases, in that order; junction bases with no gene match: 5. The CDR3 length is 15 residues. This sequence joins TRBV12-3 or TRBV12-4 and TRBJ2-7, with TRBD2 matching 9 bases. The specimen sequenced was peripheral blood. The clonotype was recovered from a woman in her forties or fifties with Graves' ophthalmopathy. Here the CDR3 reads CASSTGLASSYEQYF. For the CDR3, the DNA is TGTGCCAGCAGTACAGGACTAGCGAGCTCCTACGAGCAGTACTTC.